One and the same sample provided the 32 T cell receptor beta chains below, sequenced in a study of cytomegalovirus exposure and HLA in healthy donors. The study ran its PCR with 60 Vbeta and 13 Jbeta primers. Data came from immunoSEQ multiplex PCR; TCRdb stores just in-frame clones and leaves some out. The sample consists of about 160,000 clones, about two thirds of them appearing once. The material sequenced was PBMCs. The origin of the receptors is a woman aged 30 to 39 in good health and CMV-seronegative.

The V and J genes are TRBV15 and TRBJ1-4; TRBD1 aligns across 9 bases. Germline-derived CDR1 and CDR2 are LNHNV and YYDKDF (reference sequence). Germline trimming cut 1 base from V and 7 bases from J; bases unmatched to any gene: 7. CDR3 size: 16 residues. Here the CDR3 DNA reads TGTGCCACCAGCAGAGGAATTGGACAGGGGCGTGAAAAACTGTTTTTT. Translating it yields CATSRGIGQGREKLFF.

CDR3 nucleotides: TGCGCCAGCAGCCAGGACAGAGAAGCCTACAATGAGCAGTTCTTC. Its translation is CASSQDREAYNEQFF. The genes are TRBV5-1 and TRBJ2-1; a weak D match, TRBD1 (6 bases). V dropped 4 bases and J dropped 2 bases, with 13 bases sitting between them. The CDR3 sequence is 15 residues long. In germline, CDR1 is SGHRS, CDR2 YFSETQ.

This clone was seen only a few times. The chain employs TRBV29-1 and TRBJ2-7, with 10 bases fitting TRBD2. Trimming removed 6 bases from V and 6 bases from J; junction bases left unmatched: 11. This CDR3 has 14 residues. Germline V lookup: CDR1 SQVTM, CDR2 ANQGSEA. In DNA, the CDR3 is TGCAGCGTCGACAGAGCGGGAGGGCCTTCCGAGCAGTACTTC. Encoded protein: CSVDRAGGPSEQYF.

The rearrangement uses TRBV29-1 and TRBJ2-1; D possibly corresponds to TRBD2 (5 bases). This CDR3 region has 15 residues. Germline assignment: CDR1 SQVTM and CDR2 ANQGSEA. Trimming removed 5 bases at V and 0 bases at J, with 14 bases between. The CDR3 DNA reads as TGCAGCGTTTTGTCTAGCCGAAGCTCCTACAATGAGCAGTTCTTC. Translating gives CSVLSSRSSYNEQFF.

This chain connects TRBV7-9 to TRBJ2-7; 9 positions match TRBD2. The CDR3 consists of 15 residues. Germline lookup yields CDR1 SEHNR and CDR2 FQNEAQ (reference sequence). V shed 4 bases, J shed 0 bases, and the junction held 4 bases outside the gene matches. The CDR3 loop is CASSSTSGFSYEQYF. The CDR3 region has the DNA TGTGCCAGCAGCTCCACTAGCGGGTTCTCCTACGAGCAGTACTTC.

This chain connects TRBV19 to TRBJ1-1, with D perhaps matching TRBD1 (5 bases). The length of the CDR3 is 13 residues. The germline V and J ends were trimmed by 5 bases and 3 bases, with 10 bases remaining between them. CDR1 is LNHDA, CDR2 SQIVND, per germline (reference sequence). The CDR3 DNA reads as TGTGCCAGTAGTGCCCAGGGATACACTGAAGCTTTCTTT. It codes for CASSAQGYTEAFF.

CDR3 bases: TGTGCCAGCAGCCCCCCCGGTGTAGCGGGAAGGGAGCAGTTCTTC. Translating it yields CASSPPGVAGREQFF. The V and J genes are TRBV11-3 and TRBJ2-1; 8 nucleotides line up with TRBD2. Per germline, CDR1 SGHNT and CDR2 YENEEA. V was pared by 5 bases and J by 10 bases, with 13 bases of the junction left unmatched. The CDR3 has 15 amino acids.

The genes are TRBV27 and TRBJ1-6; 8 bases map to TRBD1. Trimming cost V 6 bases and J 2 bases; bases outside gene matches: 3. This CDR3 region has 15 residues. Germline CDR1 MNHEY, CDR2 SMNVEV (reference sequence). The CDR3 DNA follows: TGTGCCAGCAGCTTACAGGGGGCCTATAATTCACCCCTCCACTTT. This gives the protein CASSLQGAYNSPLHF.

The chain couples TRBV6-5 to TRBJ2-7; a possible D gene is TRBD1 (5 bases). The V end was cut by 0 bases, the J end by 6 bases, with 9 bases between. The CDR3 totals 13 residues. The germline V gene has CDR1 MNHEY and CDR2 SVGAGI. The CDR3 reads CASSYSRVAEQYF. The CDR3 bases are TGTGCCAGCAGTTACTCCAGGGTCGCCGAGCAGTACTTC.

The CDR3, as DNA: TGTGCCAGCAGCTTTATAGCCTCCTACGAGCAGTACTTC. This sequence encodes CASSFIASYEQYF. The chain links TRBV7-2 to TRBJ2-7; D uncertain. V was pared by 3 bases and J by 0 bases, with 6 bases between. The CDR3 has 13 amino acids. CDR1 and CDR2 from the germline V gene are SGHTA and FQGNSA.

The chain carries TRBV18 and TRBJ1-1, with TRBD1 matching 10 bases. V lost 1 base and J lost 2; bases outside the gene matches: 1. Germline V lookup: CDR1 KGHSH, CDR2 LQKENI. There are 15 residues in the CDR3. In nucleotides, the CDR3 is TGTGCCAGCTCACCACGACAGGGGGCTAACACTGAAGCTTTCTTT. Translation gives CASSPRQGANTEAFF. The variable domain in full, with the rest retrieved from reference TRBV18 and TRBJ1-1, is NAGVMQNPRHLVRRRGQEARLRCSPMKGHSHVYWYRQLPEEGLKFMVYLQKENIIDESGMPKERFSAEFPKEGPSILRIQQVVRGDSAAYFCASSPRQGANTEAFFGQGTRLTVV.

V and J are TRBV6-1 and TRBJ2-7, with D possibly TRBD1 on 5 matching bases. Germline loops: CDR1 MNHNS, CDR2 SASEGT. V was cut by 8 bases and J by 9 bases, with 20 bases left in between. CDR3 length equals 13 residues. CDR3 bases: TGTGCCAGCCGGACCCTGACAGCTTTTGGGCAGTACTTC. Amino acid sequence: CASRTLTAFGQYF.

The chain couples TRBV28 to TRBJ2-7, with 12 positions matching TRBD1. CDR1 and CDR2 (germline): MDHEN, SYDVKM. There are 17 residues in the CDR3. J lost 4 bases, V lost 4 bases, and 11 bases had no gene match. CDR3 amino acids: CASSWDSGTGGGYEQYF. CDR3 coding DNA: TGTGCCAGCAGTTGGGACTCCGGGACAGGGGGCGGGTACGAGCAGTACTTC.

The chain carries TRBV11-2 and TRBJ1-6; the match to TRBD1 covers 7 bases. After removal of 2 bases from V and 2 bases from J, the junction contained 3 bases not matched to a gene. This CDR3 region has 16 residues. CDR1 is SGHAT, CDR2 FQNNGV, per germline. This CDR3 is CASSLTGDAYNSPLHF. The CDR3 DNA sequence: TGTGCCAGCAGCTTAACAGGGGACGCCTATAATTCACCCCTCCACTTT.

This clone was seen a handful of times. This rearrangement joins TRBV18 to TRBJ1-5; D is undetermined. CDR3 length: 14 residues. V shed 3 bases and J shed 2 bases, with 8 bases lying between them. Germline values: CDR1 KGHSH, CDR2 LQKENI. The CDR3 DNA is TGTGCCAGCTCACCCGGGGTGGGCAATCAGCCCCAGCATTTT. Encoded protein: CASSPGVGNQPQHF.

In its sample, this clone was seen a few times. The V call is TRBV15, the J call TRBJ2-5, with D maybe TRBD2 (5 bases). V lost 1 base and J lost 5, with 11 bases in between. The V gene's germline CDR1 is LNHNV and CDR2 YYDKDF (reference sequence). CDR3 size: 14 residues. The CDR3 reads CATSRGTTRETQYF. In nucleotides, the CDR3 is TGTGCCACCAGCAGAGGCACAACTAGGGAGACCCAGTACTTC.

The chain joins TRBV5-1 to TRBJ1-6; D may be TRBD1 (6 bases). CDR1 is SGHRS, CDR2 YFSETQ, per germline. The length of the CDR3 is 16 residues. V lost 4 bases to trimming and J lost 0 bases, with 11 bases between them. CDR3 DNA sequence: TGCGCCAGCAGCCGAGGGGGAAGCTCCTATAATTCACCCCTCCACTTT. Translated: CASSRGGSSYNSPLHF.

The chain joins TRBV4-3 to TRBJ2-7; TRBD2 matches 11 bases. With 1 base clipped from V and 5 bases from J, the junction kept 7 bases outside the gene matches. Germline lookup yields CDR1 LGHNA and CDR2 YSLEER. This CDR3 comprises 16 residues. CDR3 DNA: TGCGCCAGCAGCCAAGTTATAGCGGGGGGGTTCGACGAGCAGTACTTC. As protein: CASSQVIAGGFDEQYF.

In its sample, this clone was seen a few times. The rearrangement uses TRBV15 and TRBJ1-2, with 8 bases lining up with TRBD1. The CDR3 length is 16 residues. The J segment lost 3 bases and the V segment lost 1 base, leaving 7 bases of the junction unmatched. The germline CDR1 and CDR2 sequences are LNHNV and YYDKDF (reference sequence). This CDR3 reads CATSRGDRGGDYGYTF. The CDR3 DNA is TGTGCCACCAGCAGAGGTGACAGGGGTGGAGACTATGGCTACACCTTC.

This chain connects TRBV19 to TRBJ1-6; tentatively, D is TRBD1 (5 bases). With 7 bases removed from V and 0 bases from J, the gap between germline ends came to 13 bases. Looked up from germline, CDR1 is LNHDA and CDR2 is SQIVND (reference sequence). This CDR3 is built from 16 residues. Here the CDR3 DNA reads TGTGCCAGTAATGACCAACAGGTCTCCTATAATTCACCCCTCCACTTT. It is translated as CASNDQQVSYNSPLHF. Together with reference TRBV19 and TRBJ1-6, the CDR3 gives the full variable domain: DGGITQSPKYLFRKEGQNVTLSCEQNLNHDAMYWYRQDPGQGLRLIYYSQIVNDFQKGDIAEGYSVSREKKESFPLTVTSAQKNPTAFYLCASNDQQVSYNSPLHFGNGTRLTVT.

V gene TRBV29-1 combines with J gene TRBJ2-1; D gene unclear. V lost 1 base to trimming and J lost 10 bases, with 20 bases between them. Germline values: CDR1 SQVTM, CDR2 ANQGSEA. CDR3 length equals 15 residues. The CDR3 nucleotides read TGCAGCGTTGAAGGGTACCTGAATTGGCGGAGAGAGCAGTTCTTC. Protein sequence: CSVEGYLNWRREQFF.

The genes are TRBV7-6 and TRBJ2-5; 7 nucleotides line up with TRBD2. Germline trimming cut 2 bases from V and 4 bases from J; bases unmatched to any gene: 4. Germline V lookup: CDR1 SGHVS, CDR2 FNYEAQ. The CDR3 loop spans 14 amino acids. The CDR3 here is CASSLPGGGETQYF. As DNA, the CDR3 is TGTGCCAGCAGCTTACCGGGAGGCGGAGAGACCCAGTACTTC. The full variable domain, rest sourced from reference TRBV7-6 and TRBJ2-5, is GAGVSQSPRYKVTKRGQDVALRCDPISGHVSLYWYRQALGQGPEFLTYFNYEAQQDKSGLPNDRFSAERPEGSISTLTIQRTEQRDSAMYRCASSLPGGGETQYFGPGTRLLVL.

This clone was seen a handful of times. The CDR3 here is CASSQLGLAKNIQYF. For the CDR3, the DNA is TGCGCCAGCAGCCAATTGGGACTAGCCAAAAACATTCAGTACTTC. The gene calls are TRBV4-3 and TRBJ2-4, with D tentatively TRBD2 (6 bases). Trimming left V 2 bases short and J 0 bases short, with 8 bases between. This CDR3 is built from 15 residues. Germline-derived CDR1 and CDR2 are LGHNA and YSLEER.

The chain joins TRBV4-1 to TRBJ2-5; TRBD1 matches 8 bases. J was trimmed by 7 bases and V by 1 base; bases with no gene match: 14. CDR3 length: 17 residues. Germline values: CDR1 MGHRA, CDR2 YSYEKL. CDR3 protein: CASSQVTDRAGAGTQYF. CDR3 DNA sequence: TGCGCCAGCAGCCAAGTTACGGACAGGGCCGGGGCTGGGACCCAGTACTTC.

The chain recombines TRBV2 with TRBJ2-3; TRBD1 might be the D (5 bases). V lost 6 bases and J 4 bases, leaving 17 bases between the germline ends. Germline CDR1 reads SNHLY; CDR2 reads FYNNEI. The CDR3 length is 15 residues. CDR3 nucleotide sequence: TGTGCCAGCAGCGGCCAGGGAATAGGCCCAGATACGCAGTATTTT. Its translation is CASSGQGIGPDTQYF.

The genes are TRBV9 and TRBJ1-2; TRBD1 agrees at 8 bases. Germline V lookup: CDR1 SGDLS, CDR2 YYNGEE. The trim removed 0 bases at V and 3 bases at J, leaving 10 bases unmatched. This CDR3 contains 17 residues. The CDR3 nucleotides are TGTGCCAGCAGCGTAGGGTCAGGGGGCGTCCTGGACTATGGCTACACCTTC. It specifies CASSVGSGGVLDYGYTF.

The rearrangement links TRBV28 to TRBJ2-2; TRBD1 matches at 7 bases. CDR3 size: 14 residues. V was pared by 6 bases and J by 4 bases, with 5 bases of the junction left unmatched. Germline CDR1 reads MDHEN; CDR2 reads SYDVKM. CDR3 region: CASSEGAVTGELFF. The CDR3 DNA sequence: TGTGCCAGCAGCGAGGGGGCGGTCACCGGGGAGCTGTTTTTT. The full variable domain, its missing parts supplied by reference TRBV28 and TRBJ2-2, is DVKVTQSSRYLVKRTGEKVFLECVQDMDHENMFWYRQDPGLGLRLIYFSYDVKMKEKGDIPEGYSVSREKKERFSLILESASTNQTSMYLCASSEGAVTGELFFGEGSRLTVL.

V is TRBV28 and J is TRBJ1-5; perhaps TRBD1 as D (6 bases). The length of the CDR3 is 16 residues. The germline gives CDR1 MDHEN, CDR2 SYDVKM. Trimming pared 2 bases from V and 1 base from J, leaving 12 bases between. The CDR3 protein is CASSLPNRVSNQPQHF. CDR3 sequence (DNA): TGTGCCAGCAGTTTACCCAACAGGGTGAGCAATCAGCCCCAGCATTTT.

The CDR3 DNA sequence: TGTGCCAGCAGCCATGAGCTACCAGGGATTAATGAAAAACTGTTTTTT. Translation gives CASSHELPGINEKLFF. V gene TRBV14 combines with J gene TRBJ1-4; possibly TRBD1 for D (5 bases). There are 16 residues in the CDR3. Trimming pared 3 bases from V and 4 bases from J, leaving 15 bases between. CDR1 is SGHDN and CDR2 is FVKESK in the germline V gene.

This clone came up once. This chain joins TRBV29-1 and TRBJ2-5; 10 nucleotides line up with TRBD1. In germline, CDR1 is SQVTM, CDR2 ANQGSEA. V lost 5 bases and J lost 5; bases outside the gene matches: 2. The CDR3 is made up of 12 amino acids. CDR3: CSVRTGGETQYF. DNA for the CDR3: TGCAGCGTTAGGACAGGGGGGGAGACCCAGTACTTC.

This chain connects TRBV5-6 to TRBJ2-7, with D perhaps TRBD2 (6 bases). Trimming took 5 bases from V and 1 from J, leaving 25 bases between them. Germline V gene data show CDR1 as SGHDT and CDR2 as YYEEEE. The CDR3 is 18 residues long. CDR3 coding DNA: TGTGCCAGCAGTCCAAATGGAGGGGTTGAAGTGGGGTCCTACGAGCAGTACTTC. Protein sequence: CASSPNGGVEVGSYEQYF.

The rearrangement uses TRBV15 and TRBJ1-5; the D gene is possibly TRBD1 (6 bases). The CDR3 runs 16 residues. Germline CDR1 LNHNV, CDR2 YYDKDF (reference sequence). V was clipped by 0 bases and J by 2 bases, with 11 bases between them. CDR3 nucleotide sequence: TGTGCCACCAGCAGAGATCCAGGGGCCGGCAATCAGCCCCAGCATTTT. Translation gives CATSRDPGAGNQPQHF. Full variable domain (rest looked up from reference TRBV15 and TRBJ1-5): DAMVIQNPRYQVTQFGKPVTLSCSQTLNHNVMYWYQQKSSQAPKLLFHYYDKDFNNEADTPDNFQSRRPNTSFCFLDIRSPGLGDTAMYLCATSRDPGAGNQPQHFGDGTRLSIL.